A selection of T cell receptor beta chains follows, all from one sample in a study of blood T cells in healthy people across ages. TCRdb re-called the 5' RACE reads with MiXCR, one entry per CDR3 protein. The sample consists of over 1.5 million distinct CDR3 sequences, roughly 52% of them appearing once. The sequencing sample was made of blood. Every receptor here comes from a woman in her thirties or forties in good health. The CDR3 runs from the conserved cysteine through the conserved F or W. The D gene is left open where the match is weak. The size field is filled for only some rows; it gives once, few, many or a size class.

d_gene,j_gene,abundance,v_gene,CDR3aa,CDR3nt
NA,TRBJ1-4,NA,TRBV6-5,CASSPGRNLNEKLFF,TGTGCCAGCAGTCCCGGACGGAACCTTAATGAAAAACTGTTTTTT
NA,TRBJ2-7,NA,TRBV7-2,CASSPWGATANYYEQYF,TGTGCCAGCAGCCCCTGGGGAGCAACTGCGAACTACTACGAGCAGTACTTC
TRBD1,TRBJ2-1,NA,TRBV11-2,CASRPDRVGEQFF,TGTGCCAGCAGACCCGACAGGGTGGGTGAGCAGTTCTTC
TRBD1,TRBJ2-1,once,TRBV10-3,CAISSTMRGTGGGNEQFF,TGTGCCATCAGTTCCACAATGCGGGGGACAGGGGGGGGCAATGAGCAGTTCTTC
NA,TRBJ1-4,few,TRBV20-1,CSASPGGGLNEKLFF,TGCAGTGCTAGTCCGGGGGGGGGCCTTAATGAAAAACTGTTTTTT
TRBD2,TRBJ2-3,NA,TRBV9,CASSVESGGVTDTQYF,TGTGCCAGCAGCGTAGAAAGCGGGGGGGTCACTGATACGCAGTATTTT
TRBD1,TRBJ2-3,few,TRBV27,CASRQTGAVTDTQYF,TGTGCCAGCAGACAGACAGGGGCAGTAACAGATACGCAGTATTTT
TRBD1,TRBJ2-3,NA,TRBV4-3,CAGSHGQGIADTQYF,TGCGCCGGCAGCCATGGACAGGGGATAGCAGATACGCAGTATTTT
NA,TRBJ2-6,NA,TRBV4-3,CASSQQGRLGSGANVLTF,TGCGCCAGCAGCCAACAGGGGCGGCTCGGTTCTGGGGCCAACGTCCTGACTTTC
TRBD1,TRBJ1-1,NA,TRBV7-9,CASSTQGQGTAEAFF,TGTGCCAGCAGCACCCAAGGACAGGGTACGGCTGAAGCTTTCTTT
TRBD1,TRBJ1-4,NA,TRBV28,CASSLQGQGQANEKLFF,TGTGCCAGCAGTTTACAGGGACAGGGTCAGGCTAATGAAAAACTGTTTTTT
NA,TRBJ2-5,few,TRBV20-1,CSATERRETQYF,TGCAGTGCTACGGAGAGGCGTGAGACCCAGTACTTC
TRBD1,TRBJ2-1,NA,TRBV28,CASREQGANEQFF,TGTGCCAGCAGGGAACAGGGGGCAAATGAGCAGTTCTTC
NA,TRBJ2-5,once,TRBV24-1,CATSEVWGAEKETQYF,TGTGCCACCAGTGAGGTTTGGGGCGCGGAGAAAGAGACCCAGTACTTC
TRBD2,TRBJ2-1,NA,TRBV20-1,CSAPVAGGGNEQFF,TGCAGTGCCCCCGTAGCGGGGGGGGGCAATGAGCAGTTCTTC
NA,TRBJ1-4,NA,TRBV29-1,CSVSGGAGEKLFF,TGCAGCGTTTCGGGGGGGGCCGGAGAAAAACTGTTTTTT
NA,TRBJ1-2,NA,TRBV9,CASSVELHPNYGYTF,TGTGCCAGCAGCGTAGAGTTACATCCTAACTATGGCTACACCTTC
NA,TRBJ1-5,NA,TRBV7-2,CASSYEGQSPNQPQHF,TGTGCCAGCAGCTACGAAGGACAGAGCCCTAATCAGCCCCAGCATTTT
NA,TRBJ1-6,NA,TRBV20-1,CSATGGPRAYNSPLHF,TGCAGTGCTACGGGTGGACCTAGAGCCTATAATTCACCCCTCCACTTT
NA,TRBJ2-7,many,TRBV28,CASSLISYEQYF,TGTGCCAGCAGTTTAATCTCCTACGAGCAGTACTTC
NA,TRBJ1-1,NA,TRBV7-2,CASSLARSVAFF,TGTGCCAGCAGCTTAGCGCGTAGCGTGGCTTTCTTT
NA,TRBJ2-1,few,TRBV24-1,CATSAAKYVPGEQFF,TGTGCCACCAGTGCTGCAAAGTATGTACCTGGAGAGCAGTTCTTC
NA,TRBJ2-1,many,TRBV20-1,CSAAPGDPTYNEQFF,TGCAGTGCTGCCCCAGGGGACCCAACCTACAATGAGCAGTTCTTC
NA,TRBJ2-5,NA,TRBV6-2/TRBV6-3,CASSYRAQAQETQYF,TGTGCCAGCAGTTACCGTGCACAGGCCCAAGAGACCCAGTACTTC
TRBD2,TRBJ2-3,few,TRBV20-1,CSARAGPGLAMGDTQYF,TGCAGTGCTAGAGCGGGCCCGGGACTAGCGATGGGAGATACGCAGTATTTT
NA,TRBJ1-1,NA,TRBV20-1,CSVPMTGSNTEAFF,TGCAGTGTTCCGATGACAGGATCGAACACTGAAGCTTTCTTT
NA,TRBJ2-2,NA,TRBV7-2,CASSLAPVAGELFF,TGTGCCAGCAGCTTAGCCCCTGTGGCCGGGGAGCTGTTTTTT
TRBD2,TRBJ2-5,NA,TRBV20-1,CSATPGTRVQETQYF,TGCAGTGCGACACCCGGGACTAGGGTCCAAGAGACCCAGTACTTC
NA,TRBJ2-4,NA,TRBV21-1,CVSSNFRGIAKNIQYF,TGTGTCAGCAGCAACTTTAGAGGGATAGCCAAAAACATTCAGTACTTC
TRBD2,TRBJ2-7,NA,TRBV7-2,CASSLNGRLAGAQRQYF,TGTGCCAGCAGCTTAAATGGGCGACTAGCGGGGGCCCAGAGGCAGTACTTC
TRBD1,TRBJ1-1,NA,TRBV5-6,CASSQTGPNTEAFF,TGTGCCAGCAGCCAGACAGGGCCGAACACTGAAGCTTTCTTT
NA,TRBJ2-1,few,TRBV5-1,CASSLAHVNNEQFF,TGCGCCAGCAGCTTGGCACACGTCAACAATGAGCAGTTCTTC